The clone carrying this T cell receptor (beta chain) has at least ten counts. The antigen is not known. Losses at the gene ends were 5 bases for V and 0 bases for J; bases not matched to a gene: 7. Germline lookup yields CDR1 LGHNT and CDR2 FRNRAP. The CDR3 is made up of 16 amino acids. The record originates from a study of regulatory T cells in long-lasting Graves disease. Study-wide results and caveats: Accuracy was possibly reduced by small sample size.

Indicated time point: persistent/refractory GD, antithyroid drugs over 5 years with positive TRAb. Following extraction of RNA from PBMCs, that RNA was used to make the TCR library. Arm-PCR of CDR3 regions with iRepertoire HTBI primers generated TCR beta libraries. MiXCR, applied by TCRdb to the multiplex PCR reads, yields one record per CDR3 protein. The repertoire consists of around 460,000 distinct CDR3 sequences, with under 25% occurring once and the leading ten covering over 10%. The chain recombines TRBV12-5 with TRBJ2-5; 9 bases fit TRBD2. The specimen was peripheral blood mononuclear cells (PBMCs), collected when the disease was refractory, from a patient treated with antithyroid drugs. The receptor's source is a female donor with Graves disease. This CDR3 reads CASGPSSGVYQETQYF. CDR3 DNA: TGTGCTAGTGGTCCCTCTAGCGGGGTTTACCAAGAGACCCAGTACTTC.